The entry below describes one TCR beta chain. What it recognizes is unknown. The sample is drawn from a study of graft-versus-host responses after intestinal transplantation. Study context: Anti-thymocyte globulin was used for induction in all recipients, who then took tacrolimus and steroids for 3 to 4 years.

Method: immunoSEQ multiplex PCR; TCRdb's copy keeps in-frame clones and lacks some. The sample consists of 25,000 to 30,000 clones, more than 75% of them appearing once. Trimming shortened V by 7 bases and J by 10 bases, and 20 bases separated the two germline ends. This CDR3 contains 14 residues. The germline gives CDR1 SNHLY, CDR2 FYNNEI. Study-wide results and limits: Detected in recipient marrow were GvH clones, some of which were first observed in ileum or blood.

Sample: unstimulated CD4+ T cells sorted from spleen or lymph node cells, taken before intestinal transplant. The receptor's source is a human donor who received an intestinal transplant. The chain employs TRBV2 and TRBJ2-1, with D maybe TRBD2 (7 bases). CDR3 amino acids: CASTERWGGLEQFF. The CDR3 DNA follows: TGTGCCAGCACTGAGCGGTGGGGGGGCTTGGAGCAGTTCTTC.